This T cell receptor (beta chain) was sequenced in a study of HIV-infected patients and healthy controls (dated by TCRdb to the mid-2010s). Study-wide context: The study tested whether deep TCR repertoire sequencing of HIV patients' small blood samples could capture immune perturbation and reconstitution.

Using SuperScript III with primers targeting the alpha and beta constant regions, 500 ng of RNA was reverse transcribed. Separate alpha and beta chain libraries were made by chain-specific third strand synthesis with multiplexing indices. To avoid primer bias, the protocol used one single primer pair to amplify every rearrangement within a chain, and the protocol also attached molecular barcodes to each cDNA molecule. Purified cDNA was joined by T4 RNA Ligase 1 to a 5' RACE adapter carrying a random hexamer and the SP2 sequencing primer site. Second strand synthesis was primed from the SP2 site with Phusion polymerase, using slow temperature ramps to favor optimal annealing. Joined together, two random hexamer sequences that had both been added before amplification formed the 12-nucleotide barcode of each molecule. A short first PCR added P5 and P7 adapter elements plus a second index, followed by a roughly 25-cycle amplification PCR with P5s and P7 primers. Libraries received about 26 PCR cycles in total, were quantified on a Qubit, sized on a Bioanalyzer, and diluted to roughly 4 nM. Sequencing of the normalized libraries was done on an Illumina MiSeq using 2 x 250 paired-end kits. Into approximately 9.7 ul Tris-Cl, the reverse transcription reactions were eluted following cleanup on MinElute columns. Adapter ligations ran for 20 to 25 hours at 16 degrees C and were afterwards cleaned with AMPure XP beads at a 1:1 ratio. Turning to the authors' computational methods: A modified Decombinator that output V, J, insert and barcode information was used to process the demultiplexed FASTQ files. Sequences that shared a barcode but differed from the dominant sequence were treated as errors and discarded, and barcodes were clustered at Levenshtein distance 3 and counted to estimate the original cDNA molecules. Downstream analyses used R packages ineq, vegan, igraph and RCytoscape, with IMGT nomenclature and CDR3 definitions. V gene usage was calculated across distinct sequences, with every TCR tallied a single time to avoid skew from clonal expansion. Unique CDR3 amino acid sequences within a donor were connected in similarity networks whenever two sequences differed by a single Levenshtein edit. In the repertoires, a search was made for a compiled set of published HIV-specific CDR3s (roughly 92 alpha, 700 or so beta) and CMV-specific CDR3s (under 14 alpha, 250 to 300 beta). Lower sequence numbers were not the cause of the decreased diversity in patients, as random subsampling to size-matched repertoires showed. Through fastp at Q25 and MiXCR, TCRdb rebuilt clones from the public reads, retaining in-frame beta chains. Identical CDR3 proteins give one entry, which carries the most common genes and DNA. Here the V and J calls rest on TCRdb's processing, not on the authors' analysis. The sample includes nearly 25,000 distinct CDR3 sequences, with 7.5% to 10% observed a single time. The leading ten clones occupy about 4% of the sample.

This clonotype was observed a handful of times. Its antigen is still unknown. No base quality values were provided; no much bigger clone lies one nucleotide off. General conclusions and limits of the study: MAIT cell alpha-chain CDR3s were present at high frequency in healthy controls but severely depleted in HIV+ repertoires. The pairing of alpha and beta chains was not determined in the samples. Healthy control repertoires showed roughly threefold more distinct CDR3s and higher Shannon diversity than untreated HIV+ repertoires. Both the Jaccard index and the count of highly shared sequences showed that healthy controls shared more CDR3s between individuals than HIV+ patients did. The observed differences in diversity could not be explained by the slight differences in age and sex profiles between the study cohorts. Oligoclonality may be reflected in the significantly higher mean Gini indices of HIV-infected repertoires compared with controls. Differing numbers of distinct sequences in patients and controls hindered comparison, and size-matching assigned excessive weight to rare events in the HIV-infected data. The use of whole blood limited sequencing depth and precluded separation of the dynamics of distinct T-cell subpopulations. Only sixteen HIV-infected individuals were processed, which the authors considered a major limit on how widely the findings apply. During therapy, a significant decrease in frequency was seen for HIV-associated CDR3s, whereas no significant change was found for CMV-associated CDR3s, although most of them became more frequent. HLA typing of donors was not performed in the study. Eight alpha and eight beta V genes showed significantly different mean usage between HIV-infected patients and controls. The apparent post-therapy recovery of the Gini index in HIV-infected patients was not reproduced in size-matched repertoire data.

V and J lose 0 bases and 8 bases, and a span of 10 bases separates them. From the cysteine up to the phenylalanine, the CDR3 has a length of 14 residues. Left in the record is the CDR3 DNA by itself, 42 bases read in frame from the first base. The germline V gene yields LGHNA for CDR1 and YSLEER for CDR2. Whole blood was used without cell fractionation, so all unsorted peripheral T cells were reflected in the repertoire. As controls, ten healthy donors without infection were sampled, and four of the ten donors were sampled a second time approximately 13 weeks later. For RNA extraction, approximately 2.6 ml of peripheral blood was drawn into Tempus tubes. Residual genomic DNA was removed with the TURBO-DNase kit and globin mRNA was depleted with GLOBINclear.

The TCR was taken from an adult in good health. The sequence joins TRBV4-3 to TRBJ1-4, with TRBD1 as a weak D call on 6 bases. The specimen was blood. The DNA sequence is given as TGCGCCAGCAGCCAAGAGGGGGCAAGGGAAAAACTGTTTTTT. This is translated as CASSQEGAREKLFF.